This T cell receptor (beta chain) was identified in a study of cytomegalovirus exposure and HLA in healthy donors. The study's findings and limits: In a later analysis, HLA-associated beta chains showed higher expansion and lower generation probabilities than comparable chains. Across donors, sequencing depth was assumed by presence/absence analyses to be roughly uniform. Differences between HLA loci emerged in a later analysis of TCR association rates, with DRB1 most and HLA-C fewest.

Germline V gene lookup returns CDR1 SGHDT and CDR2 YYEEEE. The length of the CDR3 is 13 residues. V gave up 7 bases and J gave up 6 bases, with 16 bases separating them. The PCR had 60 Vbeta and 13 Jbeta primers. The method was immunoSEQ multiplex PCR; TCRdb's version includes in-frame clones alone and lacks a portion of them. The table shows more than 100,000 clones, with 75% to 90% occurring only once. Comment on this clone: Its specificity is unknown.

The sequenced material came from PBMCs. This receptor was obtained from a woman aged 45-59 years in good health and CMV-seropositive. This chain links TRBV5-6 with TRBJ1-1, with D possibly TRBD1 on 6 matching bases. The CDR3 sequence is CASHLQGRAEAFF. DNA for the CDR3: TGTGCCAGCCACCTACAGGGAAGGGCTGAAGCTTTCTTT.